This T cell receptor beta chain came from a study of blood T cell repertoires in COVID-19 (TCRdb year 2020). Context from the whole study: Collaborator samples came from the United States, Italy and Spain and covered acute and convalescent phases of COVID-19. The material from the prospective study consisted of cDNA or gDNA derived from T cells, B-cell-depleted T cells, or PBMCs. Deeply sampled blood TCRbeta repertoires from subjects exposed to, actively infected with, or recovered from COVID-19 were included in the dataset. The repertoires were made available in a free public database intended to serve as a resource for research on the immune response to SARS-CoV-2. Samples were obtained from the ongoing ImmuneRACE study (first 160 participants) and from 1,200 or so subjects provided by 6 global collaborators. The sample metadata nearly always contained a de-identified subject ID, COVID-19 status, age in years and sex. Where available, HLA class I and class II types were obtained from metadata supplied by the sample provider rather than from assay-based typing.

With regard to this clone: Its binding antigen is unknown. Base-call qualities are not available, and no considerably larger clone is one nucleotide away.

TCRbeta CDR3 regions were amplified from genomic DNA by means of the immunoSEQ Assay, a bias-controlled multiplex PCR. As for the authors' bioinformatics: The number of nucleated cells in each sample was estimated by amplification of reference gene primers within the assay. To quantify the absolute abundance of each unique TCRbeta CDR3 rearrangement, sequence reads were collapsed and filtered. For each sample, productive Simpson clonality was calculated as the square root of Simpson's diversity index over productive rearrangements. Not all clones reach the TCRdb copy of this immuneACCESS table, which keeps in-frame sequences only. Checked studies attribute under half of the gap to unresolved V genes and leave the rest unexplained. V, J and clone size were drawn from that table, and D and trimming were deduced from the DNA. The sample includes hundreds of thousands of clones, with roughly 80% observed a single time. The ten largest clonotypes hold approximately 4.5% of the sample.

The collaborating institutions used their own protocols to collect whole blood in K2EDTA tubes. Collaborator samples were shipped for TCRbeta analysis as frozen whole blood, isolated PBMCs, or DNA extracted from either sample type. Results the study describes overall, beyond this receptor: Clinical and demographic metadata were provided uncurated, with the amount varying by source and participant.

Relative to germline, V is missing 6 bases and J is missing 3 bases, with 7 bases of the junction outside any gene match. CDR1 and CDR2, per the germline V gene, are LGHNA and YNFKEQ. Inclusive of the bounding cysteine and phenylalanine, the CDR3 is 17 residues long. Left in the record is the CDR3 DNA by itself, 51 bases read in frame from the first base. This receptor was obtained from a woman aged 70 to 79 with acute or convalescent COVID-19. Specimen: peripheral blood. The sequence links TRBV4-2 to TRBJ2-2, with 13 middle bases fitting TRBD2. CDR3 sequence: CASSSGLAGKYTGELFF. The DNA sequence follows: TGTGCCAGCAGTTCGGGACTAGCGGGGAAGTACACCGGGGAGCTGTTTTTT.